This entry lists 20 T cell receptor beta chains sequenced from one sample in a study of CD8+CD57+ T cells in acquired aplastic anemia. The TCR beta profiling, which covered VDJ combination and CDR3 sequence, was carried out using genomic DNA as the template. TCRdb recomputed calls from the reads with MiXCR, one row per CDR3 protein. The table includes around 140,000 distinct CDR3 sequences, 41% detected once. Sequenced sample: sorted CD4+, CD8+, or CD8+CD57+ T cells (not recorded which) from PBMCs. These TCRs come from a human donor in good health, serving as a control.

The chain has TRBV29-1 and TRBJ1-2, with a weak D call TRBD1 (6 bases). Germline V lookup: CDR1 SQVTM, CDR2 ANQGSEA. This CDR3 comprises 13 residues. V was pared by 3 bases and J by 4 bases, with 12 bases between. The CDR3 protein is CSVDFGTTYGYTF. For the CDR3, the DNA is TGCAGCGTTGACTTCGGGACAACCTATGGCTACACCTTC. Variable domain in full (rest from reference TRBV29-1 and TRBJ1-2): SAVISQKPSRDICQRGTSLTIQCQVDSQVTMMFWYRQQPGQSLTLIATANQGSEATYESGFVIDKFPISRPNLTFSTLTVSNMSPEDSSIYLCSVDFGTTYGYTFGSGTRLTVV.

Details on this clonotype: A read error is possible here, since a much larger clone lies one base away. V gene TRBV5-5 combines with J gene TRBJ2-5; the match to TRBD2 covers 13 bases. The CDR3 totals 16 residues. Germline assignment: CDR1 SGHKS and CDR2 YYEKEE (reference sequence). V shed 5 bases and J 9 bases; nucleotides not matched to a gene: 13. This chain's CDR3 is CASSTQLAGGPGPQYF. CDR3 DNA: TGTGCCAGCAGTACTCAACTAGCGGGAGGGCCCGGGCCCCAGTACTTC.

This clonotype was counted at least ten times. The chain employs TRBV6-1 and TRBJ1-2; a weak D match, TRBD1 (5 bases). Trimming cost V 2 bases and J 7 bases, with 14 bases left between them. This CDR3 is 14 amino acids long. The germline V gene has CDR1 MNHNS and CDR2 SASEGT. The CDR3 reads CASSELEGRGGYTF. CDR3 nucleotides: TGTGCCAGCAGTGAACTGGAAGGGAGGGGTGGCTACACCTTC.

This clonotype has at least ten counts. The rearrangement joins TRBV7-9 to TRBJ1-6; D might be TRBD1 (6 bases). The CDR3 extends over 15 amino acids. Germline V gene sequence: CDR1 SEHNR, CDR2 FQNEAQ (reference sequence). Trimming stripped 1 base from V and 7 bases from J, with 11 bases between. The CDR3 region has the DNA TGTGCCAGCAGCTTAGACAGGGTTTTGAATTCACCCCTCCACTTT. Its translation is CASSLDRVLNSPLHF.

There are many counts of this clonotype. V gene TRBV20-1 combines with J gene TRBJ2-5; 8 positions match TRBD2. The CDR3 spans 17 residues. CDR1 DFQATT and CDR2 SNEGSKA come from the germline V gene (reference sequence). Losses at the gene ends were 0 bases for V and 1 base for J; bases not matched to a gene: 10. The CDR3 here is CSARDHYRRGVQETQYF. For the CDR3, the DNA is TGCAGTGCTAGAGATCACTATCGGCGGGGGGTCCAAGAGACCCAGTACTTC.

CDR3 in DNA: TGTGCCAGTAGTATCGGGATTTTGGCTTTCTTT. As protein: CASSIGILAFF. The V gene is TRBV19, the J gene TRBJ1-1; D unresolved. V was trimmed by 3 bases and J by 11 bases, leaving 10 bases between them. This CDR3 contains 11 residues. Germline values: CDR1 LNHDA, CDR2 SQIVND (reference sequence).

This clonotype was observed a few times. This chain joins TRBV10-1 and TRBJ2-1; D is ambiguous. Germline CDR1 is WNHNN and CDR2 is SYGVQD (reference sequence). The CDR3 is made up of 10 amino acids. Trimming took 1 base from V and 10 from J, leaving 2 bases between them. Written as DNA, the CDR3 is TGCGCCAGCAGTGAGTGCGAGCAGTTCTTC. It specifies CASSECEQFF.

V usage is TRBV3-1 and J usage is TRBJ1-4, with TRBD1 identical over 7 bases. Germline CDR1 is LGHDT and CDR2 is YNNKEL (reference sequence). This CDR3 comprises 17 residues. V lost 2 bases, J lost 0 bases, and 6 bases stayed unmatched. CDR3 DNA sequence: TGTGCCAGCAGCCAACAGGGGGTTACTGCAACTAATGAAAAACTGTTTTTT. It translates to CASSQQGVTATNEKLFF. The variable domain in full, with the rest retrieved from reference TRBV3-1 and TRBJ1-4, is DTAVSQTPKYLVTQMGNDKSIKCEQNLGHDTMYWYKQDSKKFLKIMFSYNNKELIINETVPNRFSPKSPDKAHLNLHINSLELGDSAVYFCASSQQGVTATNEKLFFGSGTQLSVL.

This clonotype was seen repeatedly, ten times or more. This rearrangement joins TRBV19 to TRBJ1-5; no clear D. Germline-derived CDR1 and CDR2 are LNHDA and SQIVND (reference sequence). V shed 3 bases and J shed 0 bases, with 12 bases lying between them. This CDR3 comprises 16 residues. This CDR3 is CASSMGTGYSNQPQHF. The CDR3 DNA reads as TGTGCCAGTAGTATGGGTACGGGATATAGCAATCAGCCCCAGCATTTT.

In this sample, this clonotype turned up many times. This chain links TRBV20-1 with TRBJ2-3; TRBD2 agrees at 7 bases. The CDR3 has 16 residues. Looked up from germline, CDR1 is DFQATT and CDR2 is SNEGSKA (reference sequence). V gave up 6 bases and J gave up 2 bases; unmatched junction bases: 14. The CDR3 DNA reads as TGCAGTGCCGAAACGGGCCTAGCGGAAAACACAGATACGCAGTATTTT. Its protein product is CSAETGLAENTDTQYF.

This clonotype was found many times. The V gene is TRBV12-3 or TRBV12-4, the J gene TRBJ2-1, with a possible D match to TRBD2 (5 bases). The V and J ends lost 5 bases and 7 bases respectively, with 9 bases between them. The CDR3 runs to 12 residues. The chain's CDR3 is CASSTRRNEQFF. For the CDR3, the DNA is TGTGCCAGCAGTACTAGACGAAATGAGCAGTTCTTC.

On this clonotype: A much larger clonotype is one base distant, so this may be a read error. This is likely a read error, given that the CDR3 carries no conserved phenylalanine or tryptophan at its end. J is TRBJ1-5 and V is TRBV5-1, with D possibly matching TRBD1 (5 bases). This CDR3 has 14 residues. In germline, CDR1 is SGHRS, CDR2 YFSETQ. V was shortened by 5 bases and J by 9 bases, with 18 bases between the two germline ends. The CDR3 region has the DNA TGCGCCAGCAGTGAGCGGGGCTTTGACTCGCCCCAGCATTCT. Translation gives CASSERGFDSPQHS.

The chain combines TRBV9 with TRBJ2-6, with D uncertain. The CDR3 spans 14 residues. Germline assignment: CDR1 SGDLS and CDR2 YYNGEE. V lost 7 bases, J lost 1 base, and 9 bases lay in between. As DNA, the CDR3 is TGTGCCAGCGGTCCTCGATCTGGGGCCAACGTCCTGACTTTC. Translating gives CASGPRSGANVLTF.

V is TRBV18 and J is TRBJ2-1; D might be TRBD1 or TRBD2, each matching 5 bases. Germline V gene sequence: CDR1 KGHSH, CDR2 LQKENI. Deletions cut 1 base from V and 5 bases from J, with 12 bases between. The length of the CDR3 is 15 residues. In DNA form, the CDR3 reads TGTGCCAGCTCACCACTAAGGGACGGTGACAATGAGCAGTTCTTC. Translation: CASSPLRDGDNEQFF.

This clonotype has at least ten counts. This chain uses TRBV10-3 with TRBJ1-1, with 8 bases lining up with TRBD1. Germline lookup yields CDR1 ENHRY and CDR2 SYGVKD. With 6 bases clipped from V and 7 bases from J, the junction kept 4 bases outside the gene matches. This CDR3 is 12 amino acids long. DNA of the CDR3: TGTGCCATCAGGGGGACAGGTGTTGAAGCTTTCTTT. Translating it yields CAIRGTGVEAFF.

V and J are TRBV2 and TRBJ2-5; 8 bases fit TRBD2. CDR1 and CDR2 (germline): SNHLY, FYNNEI. The CDR3 is 12 residues long. V was clipped by 4 bases and J by 7 bases; unmatched bases: 2. The CDR3 spells CASSVGGGTQYF. In nucleotides, the CDR3 is TGTGCCAGCAGTGTCGGGGGGGGGACCCAGTACTTC. The whole variable domain, filled in from reference TRBV2 and TRBJ2-5, reads EPEVTQTPSHQVTQMGQEVILRCVPISNHLYFYWYRQILGQKVEFLVSFYNNEISEKSEIFDDQFSVERPDGSNFTLKIRSTKLEDSAMYFCASSVGGGTQYFGPGTRLLVL.

Notes on this clonotype: One junction end disagrees with the germline gene, perhaps due to a read error. The chain carries TRBV5-1 and TRBJ2-7; 9 nucleotides agree with TRBD1. The germline V gene has CDR1 SGHRS and CDR2 YFSETQ. The CDR3 loop spans 14 amino acids. The CDR3 DNA follows: TGCGCCAACAGCCCAGGGGACAGGGATGGCGAGCGGTACTTC. Its translation: CANSPGDRDGERYF.

V gene TRBV2 combines with J gene TRBJ2-3; tentative D call: TRBD2 (5 bases). Germline CDR1 and CDR2: SNHLY and FYNNEI. Trimming stripped 11 bases from V and 2 bases from J, with 14 bases between. This CDR3 contains 13 residues. The CDR3 DNA is TGTGCCTCCGGAGCGGCCAACACAGATACGCAGTATTTT. It specifies CASGAANTDTQYF.

In this sample, this clonotype turned up many times. This chain uses TRBV9 with TRBJ2-1; 8 bases are shared with TRBD2. Germline V gene lookup returns CDR1 SGDLS and CDR2 YYNGEE. Germline trimming cut 0 bases from V and 8 bases from J; bases unmatched to any gene: 7. The CDR3 consists of 15 residues. Written as DNA, the CDR3 is TGTGCCAGCAGCGTAGTGGGGACTAGTCTAGATGAGCAGTTCTTC. Its translation: CASSVVGTSLDEQFF.

The chain links TRBV5-1 to TRBJ2-3; D possibly corresponds to TRBD2 (6 bases). The CDR3 totals 16 residues. Germline loops: CDR1 SGHRS, CDR2 YFSETQ. Trimming removed 0 bases from V and 4 bases from J, with 15 bases in between. The CDR3 bases are TGCGCCAGCAGCTTGGTGGGCGGGGAAGTGGCAGATACGCAGTATTTT. Residues: CASSLVGGEVADTQYF. The complete variable domain, with remaining parts taken from reference TRBV5-1 and TRBJ2-3, reads KAGVTQTPRYLIKTRGQQVTLSCSPISGHRSVSWYQQTPGQGLQFLFEYFSETQRNKGNFPGRFSGRQFSNSRSEMNVSTLELGDSALYLCASSLVGGEVADTQYFGPGTRLTVL.